A single sample gave rise to the 9 T cell receptor beta chains below, sequenced in a study of PD-L1 blockade in urothelial cancer. Time point reported: pretreatment peripheral blood. Some clones are missing from TCRdb's copy, which holds only in-frame ones; the method was immunoSEQ multiplex PCR. The sample lists about 130,000 clones, about 81% seen once, with roughly 2.9% in the top ten. The specimen was PBMCs, collected around atezolizumab (anti-PD-L1) treatment. Receptor source: a man aged 45-60 years with urothelial cancer.

This clone is a singleton in its sample. The rearrangement links TRBV29-1 to TRBJ2-3; 10 bases line up with TRBD1. This CDR3 contains 14 residues. Germline CDR1 is SQVTM and CDR2 is ANQGSEA. The ends lost 4 bases at V and 2 bases at J; junction bases unmatched: 3. CDR3: CSVGGQGDTDTQYF. The CDR3 DNA sequence: TGCAGCGTTGGAGGACAGGGGGACACAGATACGCAGTATTTT.

CDR3 nucleotides: TGTGCCAGCAGGATTACAGGACAGCCCCAGCATTTT. This gives the protein CASRITGQPQHF. This sequence joins TRBV28 and TRBJ1-5, with D tentatively TRBD1 (5 bases). Germline V gives CDR1 MDHEN, CDR2 SYDVKM. The CDR3 has 12 amino acids. Trimming removed 6 bases from V and 7 bases from J, with 10 bases in between.

The gene calls are TRBV5-1 and TRBJ2-5, with D tentatively TRBD1 (6 bases). Matching the DNA end better, TRBJ2-7 makes the J call doubtful. The CDR3 spans 16 residues. CDR1 and CDR2 (germline): SGHRS, YFSETQ. CDR3 sequence: CASSRLGGFISYEQYF. The CDR3 nucleotides are TGCGCCAGCAGCCGCCTAGGGGGTTTCATCAGCTACGAGCAGTACTTC.

This sequence joins TRBV5-1 and TRBJ2-5; TRBD2 aligns across 9 bases. Trimming at V came to 0 bases and at J to 5 bases, leaving 8 bases not matched to a gene. The CDR3 runs 16 residues. CDR1 and CDR2 from the germline V gene are SGHRS and YFSETQ. The CDR3 sequence: CASSLVAGVREETQYF. For the CDR3, the DNA is TGCGCCAGCAGCTTGGTAGCGGGAGTGAGAGAGGAGACCCAGTACTTC.

This rearrangement joins TRBV28 to TRBJ2-2; D perhaps matches TRBD1 (5 bases). The CDR3 is 13 residues long. Between the trimmed V and J ends, which lost 6 bases and 7 bases, there was a span of 12 bases. CDR1 is MDHEN, CDR2 SYDVKM, per germline. The CDR3 sequence: CASRTVVGGELFF. The CDR3 nucleotides are TGTGCCAGCAGGACAGTAGTCGGCGGGGAGCTGTTTTTT.

This clone was detected once. CDR3 in DNA: TGTGCCAGCTCACCCTATCAGTTCCGGGACAGGCCCTCTGGAAACACCATATATTTT. This translates into CASSPYQFRDRPSGNTIYF. The rearrangement uses TRBV18 and TRBJ1-3; 8 nucleotides agree with TRBD1. The germline gives CDR1 KGHSH, CDR2 LQKENI. The CDR3 has 19 amino acids. J lost 0 bases, V lost 3 bases, and 13 bases had no gene match.

The chain employs TRBV19 and TRBJ2-1, with TRBD2 as a possible D gene (5 bases). The CDR3 length is 13 residues. The germline V gene encodes CDR1 LNHDA and CDR2 SQIVND (reference sequence). V shed 7 bases and J shed 3 bases, with 10 bases lying between them. The DNA of the CDR3 is TGTGCCAGTAAGGCCGCGGGCTACAATGAGCAGTTCTTC. It codes for CASKAAGYNEQFF. Looking up the rest from reference TRBV19 and TRBJ2-1 gives the full variable domain: DGGITQSPKYLFRKEGQNVTLSCEQNLNHDAMYWYRQDPGQGLRLIYYSQIVNDFQKGDIAEGYSVSREKKESFPLTVTSAQKNPTAFYLCASKAAGYNEQFFGPGTRLTVL.

V usage is TRBV7-2 and J usage is TRBJ2-1, with 8 bases that match TRBD2. This CDR3 has 14 residues. Germline V gene lookup returns CDR1 SGHTA and CDR2 FQGNSA. With V trimmed by 5 bases and J by 1 base, 1 base remained unmatched. The CDR3 sequence: CASSRLASYNEQFF. For the CDR3, the DNA is TGTGCCAGCAGCAGACTAGCGTCCTACAATGAGCAGTTCTTC.

This sequence joins TRBV28 and TRBJ2-4, with unresolved D. Germline loops: CDR1 MDHEN, CDR2 SYDVKM. The CDR3 totals 16 residues. Trimming pared 3 bases from V and 3 bases from J, leaving 15 bases between. The CDR3 sequence: CASSFLPGLGKNIQYF. The CDR3 region has the DNA TGTGCCAGCAGTTTCCTTCCGGGTTTGGGCAAAAACATTCAGTACTTC.